This TCR beta chain emerged from a study of CD8+CD57+ T cells in acquired aplastic anemia. Looking at the study overall: Isolated CD4+ and CD8+ cells, once sorted, yielded DNA averaging roughly 3 ug. Whole-study findings and limits: Comparison of patients with controls identified about 27 shared CD8+ CDR3 sequences.

By flow cytometry, patients selected for sequencing had shown an expansion of CD8+CD57+ cells. At blood sampling, none of the patients had yet received therapy. Profiling that covered TCR beta VDJ and CDR3 relied on genomic DNA as its template. In TCRdb, the reads were re-called with MiXCR into one record per CDR3 protein. The sample includes approximately 300,000 distinct CDR3 sequences, around three fifths of them seen just once. This clonotype was seen repeatedly, ten times or more. Its antigen is not known. This CDR3 comprises 14 residues. Trimming removed 1 base at V and 4 bases at J, with 8 bases between. CDR1 LGHDT and CDR2 YNNKEL come from the germline V gene (reference sequence).

The TCR sequence derives from a human donor with aplastic anemia. Sequenced material: sorted CD4+, CD8+, or CD8+CD57+ T cells (not recorded which) from PBMCs. J is TRBJ1-3 and V is TRBV3-1; D ambiguous. The CDR3 DNA reads TGTGCCAGCAGCCAAGTAGTAGGCGGAAACACCATATATTTT. It codes for CASSQVVGGNTIYF.